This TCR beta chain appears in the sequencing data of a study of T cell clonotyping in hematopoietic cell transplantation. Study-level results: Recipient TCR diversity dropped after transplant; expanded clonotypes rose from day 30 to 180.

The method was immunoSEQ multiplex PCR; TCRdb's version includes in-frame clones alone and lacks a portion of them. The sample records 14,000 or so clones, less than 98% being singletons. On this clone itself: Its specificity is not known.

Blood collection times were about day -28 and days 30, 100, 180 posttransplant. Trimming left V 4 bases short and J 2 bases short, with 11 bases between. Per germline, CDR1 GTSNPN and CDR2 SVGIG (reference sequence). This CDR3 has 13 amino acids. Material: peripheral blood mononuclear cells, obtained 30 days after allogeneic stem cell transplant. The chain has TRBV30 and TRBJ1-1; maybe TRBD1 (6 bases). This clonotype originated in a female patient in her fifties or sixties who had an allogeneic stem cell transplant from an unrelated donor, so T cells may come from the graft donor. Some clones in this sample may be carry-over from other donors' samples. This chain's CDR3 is CAWTLDSNTEAFF. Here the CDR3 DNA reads TGTGCCTGGACGCTGGACAGTAACACTGAAGCTTTCTTT.